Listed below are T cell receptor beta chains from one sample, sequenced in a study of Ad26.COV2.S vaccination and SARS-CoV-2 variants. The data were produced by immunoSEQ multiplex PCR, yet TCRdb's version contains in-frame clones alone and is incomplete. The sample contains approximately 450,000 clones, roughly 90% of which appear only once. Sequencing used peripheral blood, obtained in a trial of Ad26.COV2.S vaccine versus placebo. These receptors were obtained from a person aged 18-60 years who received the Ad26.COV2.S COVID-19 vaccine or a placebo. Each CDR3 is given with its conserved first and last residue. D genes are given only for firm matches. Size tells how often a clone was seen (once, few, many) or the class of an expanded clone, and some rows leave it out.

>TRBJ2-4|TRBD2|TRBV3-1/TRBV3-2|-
TGTGCCAGCAGCCCTATGTTAAGTCGGGGCGGGAGTGGAAAAAACATTCAGTACTTC
CASSPMLSRGGSGKNIQYF
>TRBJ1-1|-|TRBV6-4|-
TGTGCCAGCAGCCAAGCCGACGCTGAAGCTTTCTTT
CASSQADAEAFF
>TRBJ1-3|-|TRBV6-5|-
TGTGCCAGCAGTTACTTGCAGCCATCCTCTGGAAACACCATATATTTT
CASSYLQPSSGNTIYF
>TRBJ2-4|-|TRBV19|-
TGTGCCAGTAGTATGTGGGGGAGGACATCGGGAAACATTCAGTACTTC
CASSMWGRTSGNIQYF
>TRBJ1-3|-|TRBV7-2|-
TGTGCCAGCAGCTTAACCGGCGGCGGAAACACCATATATTTT
CASSLTGGGNTIYF
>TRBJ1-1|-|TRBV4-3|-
TGCGCCAGCAGCCCAGACCGGAGGCAGGGGAACACTGAAGCTTTCTTT
CASSPDRRQGNTEAFF
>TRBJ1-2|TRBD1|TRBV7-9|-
TGTGCCAGCAGCTTTCCCCCGGGACAGGGAGCCAACTATGGCTACACCTTC
CASSFPPGQGANYGYTF
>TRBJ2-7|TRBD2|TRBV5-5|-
TGTGCCAGCAGCTTGGCTCCATTAGCGGGGGCCCCCTACGAGCAGTACTTC
CASSLAPLAGAPYEQYF
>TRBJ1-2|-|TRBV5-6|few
TGTGCCAGCAGCTTTCCCGGGGAAAATGGCTACACCTTC
CASSFPGENGYTF
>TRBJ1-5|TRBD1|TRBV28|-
TGTGCCAGCAGTTTATACCGGGACAGGGCCTATAGCAATCAGCCCCAGCATTTT
CASSLYRDRAYSNQPQHF
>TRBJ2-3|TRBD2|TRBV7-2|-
TGTGCCAGCAGCATGGCGGGAGTCCCCGATACGCAGTATTTT
CASSMAGVPDTQYF
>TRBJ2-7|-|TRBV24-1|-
TGTGCCACCAGTGCGGCGGGATCTCTCCACGAGCAGTACTTC
CATSAAGSLHEQYF
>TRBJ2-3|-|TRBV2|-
TGTGCCAGCAGTGTCTTCACAGATACGCAGTATTTT
CASSVFTDTQYF
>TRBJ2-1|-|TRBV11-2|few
TGTGCCAGCAGCTCCTCCGAGGGGGGACCCTCGGATGAGCAGTTCTTC
CASSSSEGGPSDEQFF
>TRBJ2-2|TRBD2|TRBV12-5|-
TGTGCTAGTGGTTTGACTCGGACTAGCGGGAGTTCCGGGGAGCTGTTTTTT
CASGLTRTSGSSGELFF
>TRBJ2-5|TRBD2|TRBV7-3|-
TGTGCCAGCAGCCCTCAGGGAGGGGAAGAGACCCAGTACTTC
CASSPQGGEETQYF
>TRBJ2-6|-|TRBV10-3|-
TGTGCCATCAGTGAGTTCAGGGCATCTGGGGCCAACGTCCTGACTTTC
CAISEFRASGANVLTF
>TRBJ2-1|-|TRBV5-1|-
TGCGCCAGCAGCTTGACAGGGAAACTCGACAATGAGCAGTTCTTC
CASSLTGKLDNEQFF
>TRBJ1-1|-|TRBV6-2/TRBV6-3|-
TGTGCCAGCAGTTCCCACACGAACACTGAAGCTTTCTTT
CASSSHTNTEAFF
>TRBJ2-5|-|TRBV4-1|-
TGCGCCAGCAGCCTAACACATCCAGAGACCCAGTACTTC
CASSLTHPETQYF
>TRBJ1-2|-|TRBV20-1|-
TGCAGTGCTAGTGGGGCGGGGGTAGGGTTTGGCTACACCTTC
CSASGAGVGFGYTF
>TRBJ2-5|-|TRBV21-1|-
TGTGCCAGCACCCCGAGGGACAGGCGGATTCAAATGGAGACCCAGTACTTC
CASTPRDRRIQMETQYF
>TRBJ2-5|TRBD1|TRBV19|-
TGTGCCAGTAGTAGGGACAGGGGGGAGACCCAGTACTTC
CASSRDRGETQYF
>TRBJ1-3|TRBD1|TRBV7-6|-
TGTGCCAGCAGCTTACAGGGGGCTCGAAACACCATATATTTT
CASSLQGARNTIYF
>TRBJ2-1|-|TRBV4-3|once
TGCGCCAGCAGCCAAGTGTTCGGGAAAGAGCAGTTCTTC
CASSQVFGKEQFF
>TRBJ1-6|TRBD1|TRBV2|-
TGTGCCAGCAGGGGGACAGTTAATTCACCCCTCCACTTT
CASRGTVNSPLHF
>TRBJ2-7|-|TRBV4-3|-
TGCGCCAGCAGCCAAGATCGGACAGCCTACGAGCAGTACTTC
CASSQDRTAYEQYF
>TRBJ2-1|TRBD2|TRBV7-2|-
TGTGCCACGAGTCTAGCGGGATTTAACACTGAGCAGTTCTTC
CATSLAGFNTEQFF
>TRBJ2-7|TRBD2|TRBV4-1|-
TGCGCCAGCAGCGCAGGACTAGCGGAGGCCTACGAGCAGTACTTC
CASSAGLAEAYEQYF
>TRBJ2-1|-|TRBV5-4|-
TGTGCCAGCAGCTTGCCCCACTCGGGTGAGCAGTTCTTC
CASSLPHSGEQFF
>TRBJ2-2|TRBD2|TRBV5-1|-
TGCGCCAGCAGCATGGGACTAGCGGGAAGACAAGCGAACACCGGGGAGCTGTTTTTT
CASSMGLAGRQANTGELFF
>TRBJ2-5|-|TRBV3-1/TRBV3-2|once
TGTGCCAGCAGCCAAGATATAGTTGCGAAGACCCAGTACTTC
CASSQDIVAKTQYF